The next 10 T cell receptor beta chains were all read from a single sample in a study of CD8+CD57+ T cells in acquired aplastic anemia. Genomic DNA, the template, was used for profiling of the TCR beta VDJ and CDR3. MiXCR, run by TCRdb on the reads, gives a single entry per CDR3 protein. The repertoire holds about 190,000 distinct CDR3 sequences, with 48% as singletons. Patients picked for sequencing had shown CD8+CD57+ cell expansion detected by flow cytometry. Sequences were obtained from sorted CD4+, CD8+, or CD8+CD57+ T cells (not recorded which) from PBMCs. The source is a human donor with aplastic anemia.

The rearrangement uses TRBV20-1 and TRBJ2-3; 8 bases align to TRBD2. Germline V gene data show CDR1 as DFQATT and CDR2 as SNEGSKA (reference sequence). The CDR3 contains 14 residues. With V trimmed by 3 bases and J by 3 bases, 5 bases remained unmatched. The CDR3 nucleotides read TGCAGTGCTAGGGTACTAGCGGCGACAGATACGCAGTATTTT. It is translated as CSARVLAATDTQYF.

This clonotype came up a few times. The CDR3 DNA follows: TGTGCCACCAGCAGAGCCCGACCAGCCAATGAGCAGTTCTTC. Protein: CATSRARPANEQFF. The chain uses TRBV15 and TRBJ2-1; no clear D gene. Trimming removed 1 base from V and 6 bases from J, with 10 bases in between. Germline assignment: CDR1 LNHNV and CDR2 YYDKDF (reference sequence). The CDR3 covers 14 residues. The entire variable domain, with the rest obtained from reference TRBV15 and TRBJ2-1, is as follows: DAMVIQNPRYQVTQFGKPVTLSCSQTLNHNVMYWYQQKSSQAPKLLFHYYDKDFNNEADTPDNFQSRRPNTSFCFLDIRSPGLGDTAMYLCATSRARPANEQFFGPGTRLTVL.

This clonotype was detected only a few times. This sequence joins TRBV30 and TRBJ1-2; a weak D match, TRBD1 (6 bases). The CDR3 sequence is 12 residues long. CDR1 and CDR2 from the germline V gene are GTSNPN and SVGIG (reference sequence). The V end was cut by 4 bases, the J end by 8 bases, with 14 bases between. The CDR3 nucleotides read TGTGCCTGGAAGTGGGGGGCGAGAGGCTACACCTTC. Encoded protein: CAWKWGARGYTF.

There are many counts of this clonotype. The chain carries TRBV6-1 and TRBJ1-5; D is unresolved. CDR1 and CDR2 from the germline V gene are MNHNS and SASEGT. V was trimmed by 5 bases and J by 0 bases, leaving 8 bases between them. The CDR3 extends over 14 amino acids. In DNA, the CDR3 is TGTGCCAGCAGTCAGACACTTAGCAATCAGCCCCAGCATTTT. Translation: CASSQTLSNQPQHF.

This clonotype was counted ten times or more. The rearrangement links TRBV20-1 to TRBJ2-7; D perhaps matches TRBD2 (5 bases). CDR1 and CDR2 (germline): DFQATT, SNEGSKA (reference sequence). Between the trimmed V and J ends, which lost 4 bases and 0 bases, there was a span of 13 bases. The CDR3 consists of 14 residues. The CDR3, as DNA: TGCAGTGCTATAGGAACCGGGATCTCCTACGAGCAGTACTTC. This gives the protein CSAIGTGISYEQYF.

In its sample, this clonotype was seen many times. The V call is TRBV7-6, the J call TRBJ2-3; TRBD2 agrees at 7 bases. CDR1 SGHVS and CDR2 FNYEAQ come from the germline V gene. The CDR3 is made up of 14 amino acids. The V and J ends lost 3 bases and 3 bases, in that order; junction bases with no gene match: 3. The CDR3 coding sequence is TGTGCCAGCAGCTTTATAGCGGGTACAGATACGCAGTATTTT. Protein sequence: CASSFIAGTDTQYF.

Only a few counts were recorded for this clonotype. This chain connects TRBV2 to TRBJ1-1; D is perhaps TRBD1 (6 bases). V lost 8 bases and J 9 bases, leaving 10 bases between the germline ends. The CDR3 extends over 10 amino acids. Germline CDR1 SNHLY, CDR2 FYNNEI. CDR3 DNA sequence: TGTGCCAGCGCAGGACAGCAAGCTTTCTTT. Protein product: CASAGQQAFF.

The chain recombines TRBV19 with TRBJ2-1; D is uncertain. CDR3 length: 13 residues. Germline V gene sequence: CDR1 LNHDA, CDR2 SQIVND (reference sequence). The V gene lost 3 bases and the J gene lost 9 bases, with 12 bases spanning the gap. CDR3 nucleotide sequence: TGTGCCAGTAGTATGGTCGGAGTGAGTGAGCAGTTCTTC. It encodes CASSMVGVSEQFF.

The V gene is TRBV5-1, the J gene TRBJ2-3; 15 bases are shared with TRBD2. The CDR3 has 18 residues. Germline loops: CDR1 SGHRS, CDR2 YFSETQ. Trimming removed 4 bases from V and 5 bases from J; junction bases left unmatched: 11. CDR3 in DNA: TGCGCCAGCAGCATTGATCCCCCGGGACTAGCGGGAGGAGATACGCAGTATTTT. Its translation: CASSIDPPGLAGGDTQYF. The full variable domain, in which reference TRBV5-1 and TRBJ2-3 provide the parts outside the CDR3, is KAGVTQTPRYLIKTRGQQVTLSCSPISGHRSVSWYQQTPGQGLQFLFEYFSETQRNKGNFPGRFSGRQFSNSRSEMNVSTLELGDSALYLCASSIDPPGLAGGDTQYFGPGTRLTVL.

This clonotype has more than one count but fewer than ten. This chain joins TRBV6-5 and TRBJ2-3, with D hard to call. The V end was cut by 3 bases, the J end by 11 bases, with 15 bases between. Germline V gene data show CDR1 as MNHEY and CDR2 as SVGAGI. The length of the CDR3 is 13 residues. CDR3: CASSYNLLERQYF. In nucleotides, the CDR3 is TGTGCCAGCAGTTATAACCTCCTCGAGAGGCAGTATTTT.